The clone carrying this TCR beta chain was seen more than once but under ten times. Its antigen remains unknown. This sample is drawn from a study of blood T cells in healthy people across ages. The CDR3 length is 14 residues. V lost 2 bases to trimming and J lost 3 bases, with 7 bases between them. Looked up from germline, CDR1 is MNHEY and CDR2 is SVGAGI. The authors ran a second PCR of 7 to 11 cycles using a sample-barcoded 5' primer and a J-beta primer mix. TCRdb re-called the 5' RACE reads through MiXCR, storing one row per CDR3 protein. The sample includes about 970,000 distinct CDR3 sequences, roughly 51% of them seen just once. Study-level findings and limits: It was the long-lived donors that had more naive CD4+ cells and higher diversity than aged donors. As age increased, TCR beta diversity per million T cells fell in a roughly linear fashion. Diversity figures derived from one million T cells were judged to underestimate the true value.

No fewer than 6 micrograms of total RNA were isolated from every sample. Sequenced input: blood. This TCR derives from a woman in her sixties in good health. The V gene is TRBV6-5, the J gene TRBJ2-2; D remains unclear. The CDR3 protein is CASSYRPYTGELFF. The CDR3 DNA follows: TGTGCCAGCAGTTACCGACCATACACCGGGGAGCTGTTTTTT.